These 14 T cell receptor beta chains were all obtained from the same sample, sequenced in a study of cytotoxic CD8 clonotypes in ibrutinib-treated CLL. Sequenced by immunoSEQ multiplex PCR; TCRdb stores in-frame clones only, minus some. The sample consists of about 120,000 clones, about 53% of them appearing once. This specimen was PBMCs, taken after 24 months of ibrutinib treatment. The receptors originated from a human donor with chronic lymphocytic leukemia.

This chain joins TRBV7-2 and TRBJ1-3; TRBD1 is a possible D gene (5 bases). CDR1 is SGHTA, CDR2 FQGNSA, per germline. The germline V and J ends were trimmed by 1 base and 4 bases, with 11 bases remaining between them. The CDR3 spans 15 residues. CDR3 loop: CASSLGGAGGNTIYF. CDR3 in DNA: TGTGCCAGCAGCTTAGGGGGCGCAGGAGGAAACACCATATATTTT.

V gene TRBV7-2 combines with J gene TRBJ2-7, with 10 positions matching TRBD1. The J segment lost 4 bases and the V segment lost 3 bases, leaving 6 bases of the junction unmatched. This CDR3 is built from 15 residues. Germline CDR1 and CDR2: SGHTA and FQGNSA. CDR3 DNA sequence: TGTGCCAGCAGCTTTTTCGGGACAGGGGTTTACGAGCAGTACTTC. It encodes CASSFFGTGVYEQYF.

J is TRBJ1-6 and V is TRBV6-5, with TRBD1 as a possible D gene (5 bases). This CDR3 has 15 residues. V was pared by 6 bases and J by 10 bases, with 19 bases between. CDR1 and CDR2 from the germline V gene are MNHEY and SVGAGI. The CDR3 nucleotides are TGTGCCAGCAGCCGGCGTGAGGGCGCAGGGTCACCCCTCCACTTT. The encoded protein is CASSRREGAGSPLHF.

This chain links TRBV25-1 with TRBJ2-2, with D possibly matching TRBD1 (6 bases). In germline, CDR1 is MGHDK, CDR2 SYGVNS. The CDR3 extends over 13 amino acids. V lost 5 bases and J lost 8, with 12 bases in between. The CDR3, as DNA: TGTGCCAGCAGTCATCAGGGGTCGGGGGAGCTGTTTTTT. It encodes CASSHQGSGELFF.

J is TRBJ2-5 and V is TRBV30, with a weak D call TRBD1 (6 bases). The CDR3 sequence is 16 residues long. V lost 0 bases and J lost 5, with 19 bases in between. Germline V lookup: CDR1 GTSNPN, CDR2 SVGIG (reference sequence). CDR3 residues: CAWSVGWGTSSETQYF. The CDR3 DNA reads TGTGCCTGGAGTGTAGGTTGGGGGACAAGTTCGGAGACCCAGTACTTC.

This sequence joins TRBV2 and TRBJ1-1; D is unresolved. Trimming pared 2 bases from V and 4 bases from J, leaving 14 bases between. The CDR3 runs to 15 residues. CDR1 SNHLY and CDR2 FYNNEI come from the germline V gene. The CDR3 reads CASSERASMGTEAFF. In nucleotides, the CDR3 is TGTGCCAGCAGTGAACGTGCTTCTATGGGCACTGAAGCTTTCTTT.

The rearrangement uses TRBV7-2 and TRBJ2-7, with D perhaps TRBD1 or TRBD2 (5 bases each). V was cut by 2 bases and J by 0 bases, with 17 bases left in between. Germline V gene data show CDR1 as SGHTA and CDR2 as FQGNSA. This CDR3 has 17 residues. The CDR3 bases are TGTGCCAGCAGCTTAAAAGGGGAGCGCTTGAGCTCCTACGAGCAGTACTTC. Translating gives CASSLKGERLSSYEQYF. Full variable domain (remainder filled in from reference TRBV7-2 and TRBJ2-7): GAGVSQSPSNKVTEKGKDVELRCDPISGHTALYWYRQSLGQGLEFLIYFQGNSAPDKSGLPSDRFSAERTGGSVSTLTIQRTQQEDSAVYLCASSLKGERLSSYEQYFGPGTRLTVT.

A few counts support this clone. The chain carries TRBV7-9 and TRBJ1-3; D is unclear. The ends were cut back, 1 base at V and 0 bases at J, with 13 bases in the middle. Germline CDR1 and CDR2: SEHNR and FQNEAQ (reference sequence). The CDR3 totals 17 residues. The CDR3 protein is CASSLVDAASSGNTIYF. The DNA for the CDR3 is TGTGCCAGCAGCTTAGTAGACGCGGCGAGCTCTGGAAACACCATATATTTT.

The CDR3: CASSLLRGPYNEQFF. In nucleotides, the CDR3 is TGTGCCAGCAGTTTATTGCGGGGACCCTACAATGAGCAGTTCTTC. The chain uses TRBV28 and TRBJ2-1, with a possible D match to TRBD2 (6 bases). CDR1 is MDHEN and CDR2 is SYDVKM in the germline V gene. The CDR3 spans 15 residues. V shed 1 base and J shed 2 bases, with 9 bases lying between them. The full variable domain, completed using reference TRBV28 and TRBJ2-1, is DVKVTQSSRYLVKRTGEKVFLECVQDMDHENMFWYRQDPGLGLRLIYFSYDVKMKEKGDIPEGYSVSREKKERFSLILESASTNQTSMYLCASSLLRGPYNEQFFGPGTRLTVL.

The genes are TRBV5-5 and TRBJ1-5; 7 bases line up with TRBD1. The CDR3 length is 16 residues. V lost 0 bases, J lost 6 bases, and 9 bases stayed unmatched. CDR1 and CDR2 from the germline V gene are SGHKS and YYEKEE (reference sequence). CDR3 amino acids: CASSLGGQATVQPQHF. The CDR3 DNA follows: TGTGCCAGCAGCTTGGGAGGACAGGCCACAGTTCAGCCCCAGCATTTT.

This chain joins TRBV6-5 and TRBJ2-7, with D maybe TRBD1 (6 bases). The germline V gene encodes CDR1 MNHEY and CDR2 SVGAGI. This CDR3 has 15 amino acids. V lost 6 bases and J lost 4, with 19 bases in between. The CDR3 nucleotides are TGTGCCAGCAGAAACCTTCAGGGGAGTTTTTACGAGCAGTACTTC. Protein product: CASRNLQGSFYEQYF.

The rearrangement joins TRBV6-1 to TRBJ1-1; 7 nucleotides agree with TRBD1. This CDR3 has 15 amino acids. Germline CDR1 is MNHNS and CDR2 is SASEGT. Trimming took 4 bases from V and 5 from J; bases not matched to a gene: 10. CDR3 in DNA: TGTGCCAGCAGTGTTTCAGGGGGAATGATTACTGAAGCTTTCTTT. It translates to CASSVSGGMITEAFF.

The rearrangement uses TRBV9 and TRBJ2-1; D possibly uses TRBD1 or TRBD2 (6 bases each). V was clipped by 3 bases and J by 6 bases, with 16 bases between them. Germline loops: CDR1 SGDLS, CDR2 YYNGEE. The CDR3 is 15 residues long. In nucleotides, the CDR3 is TGTGCCAGCAGCGAAAGGGGGGCGGAGGTCAATGAGCAGTTCTTC. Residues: CASSERGAEVNEQFF.

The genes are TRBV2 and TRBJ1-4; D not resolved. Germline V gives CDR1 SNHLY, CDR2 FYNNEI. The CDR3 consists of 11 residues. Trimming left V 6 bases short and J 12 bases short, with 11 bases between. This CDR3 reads CASRPLGELFF. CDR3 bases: TGTGCCAGCAGACCTTTGGGAGAACTGTTTTTT.